This T cell receptor (beta chain) was recorded in a study of Graves' ophthalmopathy and Graves' hyperthyroidism (dated by TCRdb to 2017 to 2018). Some background on the complete study: Peripheral blood was collected before any treatment was given, at the time of initial diagnosis. TCR beta repertoire signatures were used to distinguish Graves' ophthalmopathy from Graves' hyperthyroidism and to predict progression to ophthalmopathy. In total, under 150 blood samples were TCR-sequenced: around 42 ophthalmopathy, under 80 hyperthyroidism and 17 hyperthyroidism-to-ophthalmopathy patients. To explore V-J signatures that separate ophthalmopathy from hyperthyroidism, a discovery set of around 97 patients was enrolled, consisting of about 41 with ophthalmopathy and approximately 60 with stable hyperthyroidism. The independent validation cohort included 18 to 20 hyperthyroidism patients plus 17 patients who later progressed from hyperthyroidism to ophthalmopathy. In roughly 6 hyperthyroidism patients, T-cell repertoires of thyroid tissue and blood were compared. After sampling, hyperthyroidism patients received methimazole starting at 30 mg daily, and ophthalmopathy patients received high-dose intravenous methylprednisolone.

Spanning cysteine to phenylalanine, the CDR3 consists of 14 amino acids. The read is trimmed to its CDR3 DNA, 42 bases read in frame from base 1. The V end gives up 3 bases and the J end 5 bases, leaving 9 bases in the junction not matched to a gene. CDR1 and CDR2 (DFQATT, SNEGSKA) derive from the germline V gene (reference sequence). A patient counted as having stable hyperthyroidism if there was no progression to ophthalmopathy within 18 months of follow-up. The hyperthyroidism patients were 18 to 65 years old and newly diagnosed, with a disease duration of less than 2 months. Patients were excluded if they had other autoimmune diseases, uncontrolled infections, pregnancy or lactation. Diagnosis was based on clinical symptoms, serum thyroxine, TRAb, thyroid ultrasound and orbital computed tomography. PBMCs were isolated from 7.5 to 10 ml of fresh peripheral blood by Ficoll-Paque density gradient centrifugation. Trizol reagent was used to extract the total RNA, and its quality was then checked on an Agilent 2100 Bioanalyzer.

For repertoire sequencing, TCR beta CDR3 regions were amplified from RNA transcripts. HTBI primers and the Qiagen OneStep RT-PCR kit were used in a first-round RT-PCR, which was followed by a second-round multiplex PCR, size selection and purification. Sequencing of the libraries was carried out on an Illumina HiSeq2000 in paired-end mode with 100 bp reads. From the authors' description of their analysis: SOAPnuke was used to process the reads, removing any read that contained adapters or uncalled bases, had a mean Phred below 15, or lacked an exact match to the constant primer or identifier. COPE v1.2.5 was used to merge the high-quality paired reads. Each unique nucleotide sequence was treated as a clonotype, and MiTCR v1.1 was used to align the clonotypes to the IMGT TRB V, D and J references. The analysis was limited to V-J combinations with a frequency above 0.0001, which together covered approximately 99% of the repertoires. For each V-J combination, a TCR clonal expansion and chaos score was defined as the ratio of F50 clonal expansion to chaos observed in the TCRdist matrix. Welch's t-statistics and random forest were used to reduce features to approximately 13 V-J combinations, which were fed into a naive Bayes classifier. The Morisita-Horn index was used to measure how similar the thyroid and blood repertoires were. In TCRdb, the public reads were trimmed at Q25 with fastp and aligned with MiXCR, with productive beta chains retained. All rows with the same CDR3 protein become a single entry with the most common DNA and genes. TCRdb, not the authors, supplied the V and J calls. For this sample there are some 350,000 distinct CDR3 sequences; about 15% appear just once. 2.4% of the sample goes to the ten largest clones.

What the research found in general, with its limitations: No statistical method was used to predetermine the sample size, and group allocation was not hidden from the investigators. In cross-validation, the 13-signature model distinguished ophthalmopathy from stable hyperthyroidism with more than 85% sensitivity and 81.08% specificity, while in the test set the corresponding values were about 79% and 69%. In validation, the model predicted ophthalmopathy progression with 55% to 71% sensitivity and roughly 72% specificity; roughly 12 predicted patients were CT-confirmed with GO in a median of about 6.1 months. Most expanded thyroid clonotypes with a frequency above 0.001 also appeared in blood, which suggests that blood repertoires may reflect the immune response in the thyroid.

This clonotype showed up many times. Its target antigen remains unknown. It has no much larger one-base neighbor in the sample; base qualities were not kept. The sequence was obtained from an adult woman with stable Graves' hyperthyroidism. The chain is encoded by TRBV20-1 joined to TRBJ1-2; 7 bases in the junction line up with TRBD1. The sequenced sample was peripheral blood. The DNA sequence is as follows: TGCAGTGCTAGTCCGACAGGGTTTGGGTATGGCTACACCTTC. This gives the protein CSASPTGFGYGYTF.